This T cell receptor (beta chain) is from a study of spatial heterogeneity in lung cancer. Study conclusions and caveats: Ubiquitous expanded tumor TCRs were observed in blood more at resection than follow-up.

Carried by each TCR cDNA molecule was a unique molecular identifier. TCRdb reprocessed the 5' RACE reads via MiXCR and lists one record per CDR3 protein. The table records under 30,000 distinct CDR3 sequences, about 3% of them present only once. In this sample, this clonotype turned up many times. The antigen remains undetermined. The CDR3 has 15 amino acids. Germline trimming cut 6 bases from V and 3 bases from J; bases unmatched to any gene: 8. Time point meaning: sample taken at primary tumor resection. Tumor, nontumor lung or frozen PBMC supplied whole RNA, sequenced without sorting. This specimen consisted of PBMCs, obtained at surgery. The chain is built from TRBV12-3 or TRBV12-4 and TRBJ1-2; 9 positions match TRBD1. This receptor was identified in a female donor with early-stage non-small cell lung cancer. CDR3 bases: TGTGCCAGCAGACCGGACAGGGGAGGGTACTATGGCTACACCTTC. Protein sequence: CASRPDRGGYYGYTF.